The rows below give T cell receptor beta chains drawn from one sample of a study of human T cells and chemical hapten exposure. From the RACE reads, TCRdb called clonotypes with MiXCR, one entry per CDR3 protein. The table has about 99,000 distinct CDR3 sequences, around 12% seen once; the top ten hold 2.1%. Sequenced here: whole blood, sampled in connection with sensitization to the hapten diphenylcyclopropenone (DPC). The receptors derive from a woman between 40 and 50 years old with alopecia areata. Some clones in this sample may be carry-over from other donors' samples. CDR3s include the opening cysteine and the closing phenylalanine or tryptophan. D genes are given only for firm matches. Part of the rows lack a size; the others show once, few, many or a class for expanded clones.

v_gene	j_gene	abundance	d_gene	CDR3aa	CDR3nt
TRBV28	TRBJ1-1	.	.	CASDTGLTEAFF	TGTGCCAGCGATACAGGGTTGACTGAAGCTTTCTTT
TRBV7-3	TRBJ2-5	.	TRBD2	CASSVTSGRQETQYF	TGTGCCAGCAGCGTGACTAGCGGGAGGCAGGAGACCCAGTACTTC
TRBV29-1	TRBJ1-1	few	TRBD1	CSVARGLTEAFF	TGCAGCGTTGCCAGGGGGCTAACTGAAGCTTTCTTT
TRBV28	TRBJ2-6	.	.	CASSSGGANVLTF	TGTGCCAGCAGTTCAGGTGGGGCCAACGTCCTGACTTTC
TRBV28	TRBJ2-7	many	.	CASSSSDSRGQYF	TGTGCCAGCAGTTCCAGTGACTCTCGCGGGCAGTACTTC
TRBV7-2	TRBJ2-4	few	.	CASSPERLLAKNIQYF	TGTGCCAGCAGCCCAGAGAGGTTACTAGCCAAAAACATTCAGTACTTC
TRBV9	TRBJ2-7	few	.	CASSARASSEQYF	TGTGCCAGCAGCGCCCGGGCCTCCAGCGAGCAGTACTTC
TRBV7-8	TRBJ1-5	.	.	CASSFNKGQGIQHF	TGTGCCAGCAGCTTCAACAAAGGGCAGGGGATCCAGCATTTT
TRBV5-4	TRBJ1-2	.	TRBD1	CASSAGGQGAYGYTF	TGTGCCAGCAGCGCGGGGGGACAGGGGGCGTATGGCTACACCTTC
TRBV30	TRBJ1-5	.	.	CAWREGSNQPQHF	TGTGCCTGGAGGGAGGGAAGCAATCAGCCCCAGCATTTT
TRBV12-3/TRBV12-4	TRBJ2-5	.	TRBD2	CASSGEGLTQYF	TGTGCCAGCAGCGGGGAGGGGCTAACCCAGTACTTC
TRBV7-8	TRBJ2-3	.	TRBD2	CASSTSRTSGGAPATQYF	TGTGCCAGCAGCACCTCAAGGACTAGCGGGGGGGCCCCTGCCACGCAGTATTTT
TRBV11-1	TRBJ2-6	few	.	CASSSPRARGSGANVLTF	TGTGCCAGCAGCTCTCCAAGAGCCAGAGGCTCTGGGGCCAACGTCCTGACTTTC
TRBV12-3/TRBV12-4	TRBJ1-5	many	.	CASSFAERQPQHF	TGTGCCAGCAGTTTTGCAGAACGACAGCCCCAGCATTTT
TRBV30	TRBJ1-3	many	.	CAWSDTASSGNTIYF	TGTGCCTGGAGTGACACAGCCAGCTCTGGAAACACCATATATTTT
TRBV4-2	TRBJ2-3	few	.	CASSQEQASTDTQYF	TGTGCCAGCAGCCAAGAACAGGCTAGCACAGATACGCAGTATTTT
TRBV18	TRBJ2-6	few	.	CASSVLAGANVLTF	TGTGCCAGCTCAGTGCTTGCGGGGGCCAACGTCCTGACTTTC
TRBV21-1	TRBJ2-7	.	.	CASGTGPHEQYF	TGTGCCAGCGGTACAGGGCCCCACGAGCAGTACTTC
TRBV9	TRBJ2-3	.	.	CASSVAGDGTDTQYF	TGTGCCAGCAGCGTAGCGGGAGACGGTACAGATACGCAGTATTTT
TRBV5-1	TRBJ2-3	.	.	CASSFSPQDTQYF	TGCGCCAGCAGCTTCTCACCGCAAGATACGCAGTATTTT
TRBV27	TRBJ2-1	.	TRBD1	CASQGQGGRESLNEQFF	TGTGCCAGCCAGGGACAGGGGGGACGGGAGAGCCTCAATGAGCAGTTCTTC
TRBV11-2	TRBJ2-7	few	.	CASSPGRIGEQYF	TGTGCCAGCAGCCCCGGGAGAATCGGCGAGCAGTACTTC
TRBV6-5	TRBJ1-5	few	.	CASSRGPPRSRGQPQHF	TGTGCCAGCAGTCGGGGACCCCCTAGGTCGAGGGGTCAGCCCCAGCATTTT
TRBV18	TRBJ1-5	.	.	CASSPSGTTYQPQHF	TGTGCCAGCTCACCATCCGGGACAACCTATCAGCCCCAGCATTTT
TRBV2	TRBJ2-6	few	.	CANCPGSGANVLTF	TGTGCCAACTGCCCGGGCTCTGGGGCCAACGTCCTGACTTTC
TRBV2	TRBJ2-1	.	.	CASSAGGGSYNEQFF	TGTGCCAGCAGTGCAGGCGGCGGGTCCTACAATGAGCAGTTCTTC
TRBV11-1	TRBJ1-6	many	.	CASSHNADSRKSPLHF	TGTGCCAGCAGCCACAATGCGGACTCTCGAAAATCACCCCTCCACTTT
TRBV3-1	TRBJ2-3	few	.	CASSPGNTQYF	TGTGCCAGCAGCCCCGGCAATACGCAGTATTTT
TRBV11-2	TRBJ2-7	.	.	CASTDPGQVVSYEQYF	TGTGCCAGCACCGACCCAGGCCAAGTAGTGTCCTACGAGCAGTACTTC
TRBV11-2	TRBJ1-5	many	.	CASSLEGGVQPQHF	TGTGCCAGCAGCTTAGAAGGAGGCGTACAGCCCCAGCATTTT
TRBV6-2/TRBV6-3	TRBJ1-2	many	.	CASSHEYGYTF	TGTGCCAGCAGCCACGAGTATGGCTACACCTTC
TRBV28	TRBJ1-3	many	.	CASKSRPSSGNTIYF	TGTGCCAGCAAGAGCAGACCCAGCTCTGGAAACACCATATATTTT
TRBV6-2/TRBV6-3	TRBJ1-1	.	.	CASSYAADGGTEAFF	TGTGCCAGCAGTTACGCGGCAGATGGGGGCACTGAAGCTTTCTTT
TRBV19	TRBJ1-5	.	TRBD1	CASSIGTDRENQPQHF	TGTGCCAGTAGTATTGGGACGGACAGGGAGAATCAGCCCCAGCATTTT
TRBV6-2/TRBV6-3	TRBJ1-5	few	.	CASGGDLLWANQPQHF	TGTGCCAGCGGTGGGGACCTACTGTGGGCAAATCAGCCCCAGCATTTT
TRBV4-3	TRBJ2-7	.	TRBD2	CASSQEYYGTSGRYEQYF	TGCGCCAGCAGCCAAGAGTACTACGGGACTAGCGGACGCTACGAGCAGTACTTC
TRBV20-1	TRBJ2-7	.	TRBD2	CSAGASGNNEQYF	TGCAGTGCTGGGGCAAGCGGGAACAACGAGCAGTACTTC
TRBV11-2	TRBJ2-5	few	TRBD1	CASSLGTVRQETQYF	TGTGCCAGCAGCTTGGGGACAGTACGACAAGAGACCCAGTACTTC
TRBV10-3	TRBJ2-5	.	.	CAISDPDGQETQYF	TGTGCCATCAGTGACCCGGACGGACAAGAGACCCAGTACTTC
TRBV7-2	TRBJ2-3	few	TRBD2	CASSPTSVGRGTDTQYF	TGTGCCAGCAGCCCTACTTCGGTGGGGAGGGGAACAGATACGCAGTATTTT
TRBV7-9	TRBJ2-7	.	TRBD2	CASSIYAAGGFEQYF	TGTGCCAGCAGCATCTATGCAGCGGGAGGCTTCGAGCAGTACTTC
TRBV29-1	TRBJ2-1	few	.	CSVEVGAASYNEQFF	TGCAGCGTTGAAGTCGGAGCGGCTTCCTACAATGAGCAGTTCTTC
TRBV14	TRBJ1-6	few	.	CASSQAWGAIGSPLHF	TGTGCCAGCAGCCAAGCCTGGGGGGCGATCGGTTCACCCCTCCACTTT
TRBV29-1	TRBJ2-1	few	.	CSVAGRRKQFF	TGCAGCGTTGCCGGGCGGAGAAAGCAGTTCTTC
TRBV5-4	TRBJ2-1	.	.	CASSGGASGVVYNEQFF	TGTGCCAGCAGCGGGGGGGCTAGCGGAGTAGTATACAATGAGCAGTTCTTC
TRBV29-1	TRBJ2-1	few	TRBD2	CSVEDGRTSHREQFF	TGCAGCGTTGAAGACGGCAGGACTAGCCACCGTGAGCAGTTCTTC
TRBV28	TRBJ2-7	.	TRBD1	CASSLYGGRQGSEQYF	TGTGCCAGCAGTTTATATGGAGGACGACAGGGTTCCGAGCAGTACTTC
TRBV24-1	TRBJ2-1	few	TRBD2	CATSEASGSRYNEQFF	TGTGCCACCAGTGAGGCTAGCGGTTCCCGATACAATGAGCAGTTCTTC
TRBV28	TRBJ1-1	.	.	CASSFQGGAFF	TGTGCCAGCAGTTTCCAGGGTGGAGCTTTCTTT
TRBV29-1	TRBJ1-1	.	.	CSVISGNTEAFF	TGCAGCGTTATATCCGGGAACACTGAAGCTTTCTTT
TRBV6-6	TRBJ1-6	.	.	CASSYTGANNSPLHF	TGTGCCAGCAGTTACACCGGGGCAAATAATTCACCCCTCCACTTT
TRBV7-6	TRBJ2-1	.	.	CASSLGSGSSYNEQFF	TGTGCCAGCAGCTTAGGATCGGGTAGCTCCTACAATGAGCAGTTCTTC
TRBV4-1	TRBJ2-7	.	TRBD2	CASSQWGGQPYEQYF	TGCGCCAGCAGCCAATGGGGGGGTCAACCCTACGAGCAGTACTTC
TRBV11-2	TRBJ2-5	.	.	CASSLIRDQLLYQETQYF	TGTGCCAGCAGCTTAATACGGGACCAACTACTTTACCAAGAGACCCAGTACTTC
TRBV29-1	TRBJ2-7	many	TRBD2	CSALSGRGYEQYF	TGCAGCGCCCTTAGCGGGAGGGGGTACGAGCAGTACTTC
TRBV11-2	TRBJ2-7	few	.	CASSPPRGRTYEQYF	TGTGCCAGCAGCCCTCCCCGGGGCCGGACCTACGAGCAGTACTTC
TRBV7-2	TRBJ1-5	.	.	CASGILGQPQHF	TGTGCCAGCGGCATATTAGGGCAGCCCCAGCATTTT
TRBV3-1	TRBJ1-5	.	TRBD1	CASSQSGGSNQPQHF	TGTGCCAGCAGCCAATCAGGGGGGAGCAATCAGCCCCAGCATTTT
TRBV7-8	TRBJ2-1	.	TRBD2	CASSSWASGDDNEQFF	TGTGCCAGCAGCTCCTGGGCTAGCGGGGATGACAATGAGCAGTTCTTC